These T cell receptor beta chains were read from a single sample in a study of T cell changes during pregnancy in multiple sclerosis. Clones were read by immunoSEQ multiplex PCR, and TCRdb kept only the in-frame ones, dropping some. The repertoire has about 40,000 clones, 88% of them found once; the top ten carry under 1.5%. The starting material was CD4+ T cells from peripheral blood mononuclear cells, obtained in the second trimester of pregnancy. The receptors were sampled from a female donor with multiple sclerosis, enrolled in a pregnancy study. Both conserved end residues are part of each CDR3. Fields, in order: clone size, V gene, D gene, J gene, CDR3 DNA, CDR3 protein. D genes are given only for firm matches. Expanded clones get a size class; other rows say once, few or many, or leave the size out.

abundance: -
v_gene: TRBV2
d_gene: -
j_gene: TRBJ1-5
CDR3nt: TGTGCCAGCAGTGGTCTCGTCCAGTACAATCAGCCCCAGCATTTT
CDR3aa: CASSGLVQYNQPQHF

abundance: -
v_gene: TRBV5-1
d_gene: TRBD2
j_gene: TRBJ2-5
CDR3nt: TGCGCCAGCAGCTTTTCCCGACTAGCGGGAGCCTTCCAAGAGACCCAGTACTTC
CDR3aa: CASSFSRLAGAFQETQYF

abundance: few
v_gene: TRBV18
d_gene: -
j_gene: TRBJ1-2
CDR3nt: TGTGCCAGCTCCCAACGGGGGGACGACTATGGCTACACCTTC
CDR3aa: CASSQRGDDYGYTF

abundance: -
v_gene: TRBV25-1
d_gene: TRBD1
j_gene: TRBJ1-1
CDR3nt: TGTGCCAGCACCCGGGACAGGGCTGGGAACACTGAAGCTTTCTTT
CDR3aa: CASTRDRAGNTEAFF

abundance: -
v_gene: TRBV28
d_gene: TRBD1
j_gene: TRBJ2-6
CDR3nt: TGTGCCAGCAGTTTATTGATTGGGGGACAGTTTGGCTCTGGGGCCAACGTCCTGACTTTC
CDR3aa: CASSLLIGGQFGSGANVLTF

abundance: -
v_gene: TRBV15
d_gene: -
j_gene: TRBJ1-2
CDR3nt: TGTGCCACCAGCAGCCACGGGGAGCAGAACTATGGCTACACCTTC
CDR3aa: CATSSHGEQNYGYTF

abundance: once
v_gene: TRBV28
d_gene: TRBD1
j_gene: TRBJ1-2
CDR3nt: TGTGCCAGCAGTTTGGGAGGGACAGGGATCTATGGCTACACCTTC
CDR3aa: CASSLGGTGIYGYTF

abundance: -
v_gene: TRBV5-1
d_gene: -
j_gene: TRBJ2-1
CDR3nt: TGCGCCAGCAGGGGCGGGCGCTCCTACAATGAGCAGTTCTTC
CDR3aa: CASRGGRSYNEQFF

abundance: once
v_gene: TRBV9
d_gene: -
j_gene: TRBJ2-7
CDR3nt: TGTGCCAGCAGCGTGGGACACAGCCTAGACGAGCAGTACTTC
CDR3aa: CASSVGHSLDEQYF

abundance: -
v_gene: TRBV7-9
d_gene: TRBD1
j_gene: TRBJ2-7
CDR3nt: TGTGCCAGCAGCTTCGACAGGGGAGTAGGCGAGCAGTACTTC
CDR3aa: CASSFDRGVGEQYF